The sequence of this TCR beta chain was determined in a study of CD8 T cells in ankylosing spondylitis. Study-wide results and limits: Blood of patients with ankylosing spondylitis appeared to be characterized by a TCR beta motif of eight highly homologous variants.

This clonotype was counted a few times. Antigen unknown. TCRdb redid the calling of the 5' RACE reads with MiXCR, one entry per CDR3 protein. Here the sample spans approximately 260,000 distinct CDR3 sequences, 15% to 20% being singletons. The CDR3 contains 16 residues. Trimming removed 0 bases from V and 8 bases from J, with 17 bases in between. Germline-derived CDR1 and CDR2 are LGHNA and YNFKEQ. Sequenced sample: blood, either unsorted or a sorted T cell fraction (not recorded which). The sequence was collected from a male donor with ankylosing spondylitis or in good health (not recorded which). This chain uses TRBV4-2 with TRBJ2-1; D is uncertain. CDR3 in amino acids: CASSQDEALYIYEQFF. The CDR3 region has the DNA TGTGCCAGCAGCCAAGATGAGGCTCTATACATCTATGAGCAGTTCTTC.